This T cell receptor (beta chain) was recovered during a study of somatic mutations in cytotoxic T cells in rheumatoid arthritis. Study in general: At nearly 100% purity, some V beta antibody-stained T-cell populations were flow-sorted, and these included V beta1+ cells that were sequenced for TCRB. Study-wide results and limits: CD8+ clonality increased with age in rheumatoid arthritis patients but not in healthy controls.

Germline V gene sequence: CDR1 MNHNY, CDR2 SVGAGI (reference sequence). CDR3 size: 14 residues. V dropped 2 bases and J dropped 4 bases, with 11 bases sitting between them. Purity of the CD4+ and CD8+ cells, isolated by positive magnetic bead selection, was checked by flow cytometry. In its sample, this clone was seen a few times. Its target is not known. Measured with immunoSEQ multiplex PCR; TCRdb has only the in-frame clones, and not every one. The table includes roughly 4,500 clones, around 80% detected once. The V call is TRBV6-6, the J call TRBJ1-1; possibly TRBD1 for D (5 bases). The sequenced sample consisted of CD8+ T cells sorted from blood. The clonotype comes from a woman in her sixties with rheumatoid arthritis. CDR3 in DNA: TGTGCCAGCAGTTACGATCCAGGGCTCACTGAAGCTTTCTTT. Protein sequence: CASSYDPGLTEAFF.